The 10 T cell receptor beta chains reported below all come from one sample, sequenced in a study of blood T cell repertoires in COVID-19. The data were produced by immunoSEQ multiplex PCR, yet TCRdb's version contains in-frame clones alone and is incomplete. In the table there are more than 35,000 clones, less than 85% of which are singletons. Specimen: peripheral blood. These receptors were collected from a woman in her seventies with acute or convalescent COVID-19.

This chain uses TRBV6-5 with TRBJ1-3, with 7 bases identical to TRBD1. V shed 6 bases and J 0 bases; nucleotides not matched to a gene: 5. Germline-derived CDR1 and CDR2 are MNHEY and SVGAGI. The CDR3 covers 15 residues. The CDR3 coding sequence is TGTGCCAGCAGGGGGACAGCCTTCTCTGGAAACACCATATATTTT. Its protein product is CASRGTAFSGNTIYF.

The CDR3 DNA follows: TGTGCCACTCGGACTAGCGGGATCCCCTACGAGCAGTACTTC. This translates into CATRTSGIPYEQYF. J is TRBJ2-7 and V is TRBV19; TRBD2 aligns across 12 bases. The CDR3 covers 14 residues. Germline lookup yields CDR1 LNHDA and CDR2 SQIVND (reference sequence). J was trimmed by 2 bases and V by 10 bases; bases with no gene match: 6.

This CDR3 is CASSPTGVRNQPQHF. The CDR3, as DNA: TGTGCCAGCAGCCCTACAGGGGTCCGCAATCAGCCCCAGCATTTT. The J gene is TRBJ1-5, the V gene TRBV7-2, with 7 bases matching TRBD1. This CDR3 region has 15 residues. CDR1 and CDR2 (germline): SGHTA, FQGNSA. The junction had 6 bases not matched to a gene; V was cut back by 5 bases and J by 2 bases.

The CDR3 bases are TGTGCCAGCAGAACAGGACAGAACACTGAAGCTTTCTTT. Its translation: CASRTGQNTEAFF. The chain combines TRBV2 with TRBJ1-1, with a possible D match to TRBD1 (5 bases). This CDR3 comprises 13 residues. V was trimmed by 6 bases and J by 1 base, leaving 9 bases between them. Germline CDR1 SNHLY, CDR2 FYNNEI.

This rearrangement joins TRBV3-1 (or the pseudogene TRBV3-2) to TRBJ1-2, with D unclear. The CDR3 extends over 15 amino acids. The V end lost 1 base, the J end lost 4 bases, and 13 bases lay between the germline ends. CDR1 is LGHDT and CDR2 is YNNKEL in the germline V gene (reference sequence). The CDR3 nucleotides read TGTGCCAGCAGCCAAGGGACGGGATTTATCTATGGCTACACCTTC. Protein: CASSQGTGFIYGYTF.

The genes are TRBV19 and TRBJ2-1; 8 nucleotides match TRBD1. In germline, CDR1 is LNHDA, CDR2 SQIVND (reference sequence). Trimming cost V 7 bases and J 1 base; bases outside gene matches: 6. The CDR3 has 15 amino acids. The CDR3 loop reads CASTQTGESYNEQFF. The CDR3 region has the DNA TGTGCCAGTACCCAGACAGGGGAATCCTACAATGAGCAGTTCTTC.

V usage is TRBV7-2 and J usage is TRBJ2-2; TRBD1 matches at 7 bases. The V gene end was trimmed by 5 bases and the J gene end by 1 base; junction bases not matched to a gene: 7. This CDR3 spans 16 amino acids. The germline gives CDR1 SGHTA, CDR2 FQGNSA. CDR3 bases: TGTGCCAGCAGCCCCCGACAGGGTAGGAACACCGGGGAGCTGTTTTTT. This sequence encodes CASSPRQGRNTGELFF.

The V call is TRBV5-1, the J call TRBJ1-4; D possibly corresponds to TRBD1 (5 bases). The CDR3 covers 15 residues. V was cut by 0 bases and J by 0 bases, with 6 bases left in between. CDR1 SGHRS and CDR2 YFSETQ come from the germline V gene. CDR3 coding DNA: TGCGCCAGCAGCTTGGTAGGGGCAACTAATGAAAAACTGTTTTTT. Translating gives CASSLVGATNEKLFF.

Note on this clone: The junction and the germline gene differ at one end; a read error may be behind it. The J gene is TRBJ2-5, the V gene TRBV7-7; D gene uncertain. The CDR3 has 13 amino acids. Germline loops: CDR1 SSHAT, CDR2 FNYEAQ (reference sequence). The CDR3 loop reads CASSRVPAETQYF. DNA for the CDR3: TGTGCTAGCAGCCGCGTGCCCGCGGAGACCCAGTACTTC.

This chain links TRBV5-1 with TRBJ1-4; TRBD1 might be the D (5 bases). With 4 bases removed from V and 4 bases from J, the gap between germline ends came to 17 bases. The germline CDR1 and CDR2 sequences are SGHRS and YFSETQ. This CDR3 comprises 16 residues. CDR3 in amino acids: CASSPTFRQFNEKLFF. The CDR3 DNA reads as TGCGCCAGCAGCCCGACTTTCCGACAGTTTAATGAAAAACTGTTTTTT.